This paragraph reports one T cell receptor beta chain. Antigen: not known. The record originates from a study of T cells in Graves' hyperthyroidism and ophthalmopathy. Amplification yielded TCR beta CDR3 regions, with RNA transcripts as the source. The HTBI set primed first-round TCR CDR3 RT-PCR. TCRdb reprocessed the multiplex PCR reads via MiXCR and lists one record per CDR3 protein. Of fewer than 500,000 distinct CDR3 sequences in the sample, about 14% are singletons; the top ten hold more than 20%. Uncontrolled infection, other autoimmune disease, pregnancy or lactation led to exclusion. General observations from the study: Among clonotypes expanded in thyroid above 0.001, most were also found in blood.

Sequenced material: blood. This receptor was taken from a young man with Graves' hyperthyroidism that later progressed to Graves' ophthalmopathy.

CDR3 DNA sequence: TGTGCCAGCAGTGACCGGGGGTGGTCCGACGAGCAGTACTTC. Protein: CASSDRGWSDEQYF. The chain has TRBV6-1 and TRBJ2-7; TRBD2 is a possible D gene (6 bases). CDR3 length: 14 residues. Per germline, CDR1 MNHNS and CDR2 SASEGT. Trimming took off 3 bases at V and 5 bases at J, with 14 bases between the two ends.